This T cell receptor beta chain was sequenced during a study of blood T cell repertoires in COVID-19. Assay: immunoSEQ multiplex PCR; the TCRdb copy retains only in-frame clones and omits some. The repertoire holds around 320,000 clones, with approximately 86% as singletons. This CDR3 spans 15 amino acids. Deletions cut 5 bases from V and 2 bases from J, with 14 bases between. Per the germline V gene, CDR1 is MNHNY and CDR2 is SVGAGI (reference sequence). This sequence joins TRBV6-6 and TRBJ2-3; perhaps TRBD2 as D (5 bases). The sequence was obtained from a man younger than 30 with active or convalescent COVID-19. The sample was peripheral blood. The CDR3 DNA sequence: TGTGCCAGCAGTCCCAATAACGGGAACACAGATACGCAGTATTTT. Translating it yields CASSPNNGNTDTQYF.